This TCR beta chain derives from a study of regulatory T cells in long-lasting Graves disease. The time point is: newly diagnosed GD, antithyroid drugs for less than 3 months. Construction of the TCR library relied on RNA isolated from PBMCs. CDR3 length equals 17 residues. The junction had 7 bases not matched to a gene; V was cut back by 3 bases and J by 0 bases. This clonotype came up many times. TCR beta libraries were built with iRepertoire HTBI primers and Arm-PCR of CDR3 regions. MiXCR, applied by TCRdb to the multiplex PCR reads, yields one record per CDR3 protein. The sample carries 510,000 or so distinct CDR3 sequences, about 11% recorded once. Separately, the same data were catalogued under a study of T cells in Graves' hyperthyroidism and ophthalmopathy.

The V and J genes are TRBV12-3 or TRBV12-4 and TRBJ1-4; 7 bases match TRBD1. The clonotype originates from a woman in her 30s with Graves disease. Sequenced here: peripheral blood mononuclear cells (PBMCs), sampled at new diagnosis, from a patient treated with antithyroid drugs. CDR3: CASSLGRGPATNEKLFF. As DNA, the CDR3 is TGTGCCAGCAGTTTGGGAAGGGGGCCGGCAACTAATGAAAAACTGTTTTTT.